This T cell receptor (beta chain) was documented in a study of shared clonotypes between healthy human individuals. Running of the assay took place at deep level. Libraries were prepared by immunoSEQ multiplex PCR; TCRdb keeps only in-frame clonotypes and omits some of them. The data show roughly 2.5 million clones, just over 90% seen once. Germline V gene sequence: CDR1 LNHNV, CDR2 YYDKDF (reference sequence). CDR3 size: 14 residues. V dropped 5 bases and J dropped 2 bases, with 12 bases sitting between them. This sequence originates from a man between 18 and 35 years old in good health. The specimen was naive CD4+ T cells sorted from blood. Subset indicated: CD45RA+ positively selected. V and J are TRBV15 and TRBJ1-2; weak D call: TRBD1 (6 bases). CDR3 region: CATSAADRNYGYTF. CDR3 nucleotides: TGTGCCACCAGCGCCGCGGACAGAAACTATGGCTACACCTTC.